This TCR beta chain was documented in a study of shared clonotypes between healthy human individuals. Here immunoSEQ multiplex PCR was the method, and the copy in TCRdb shows in-frame clones only, minus some. The sample yields roughly 1,500,000 clones, around 98.5% seen once. This receptor was obtained from a man in his thirties or forties in good health. Source material: naive CD4+ T cells sorted from blood. Specified subset: CD45RA+ positively selected.

CDR3 protein: CASSTAPRETQYF. In DNA form, the CDR3 reads TGTGCCAGCAGCACGGCCCCAAGGGAGACCCAGTACTTC. This sequence joins TRBV7-3 and TRBJ2-5, with no clear D. The CDR3 sequence is 13 residues long. Germline CDR1 reads SGHTA; CDR2 reads FQGTGA. The ends were cut back, 5 bases at V and 5 bases at J, with 12 bases in the middle.